The rows below give T cell receptor beta chains drawn from one sample of a study of blood T cell repertoires in COVID-19. The repertoire was sequenced with immunoSEQ multiplex PCR; TCRdb's copy has only in-frame clones and lacks some. The sample has a few hundred thousand clones, approximately 86% seen once. Material: peripheral blood. These receptor sequences come from a man aged 35-49 years who had recovered from COVID-19. The CDR3 runs from the conserved cysteine through the conserved F or W. D genes are given only for firm matches. The listing skips clone size in some rows; elsewhere it reads once, few, many or a size class.

>-|TRBJ1-5|TRBV2|few
TGTGCCAGCAGTGAAGGGGCAGGGGATAATCAGCCCCAGCATTTT
CASSEGAGDNQPQHF
>TRBD1|TRBJ1-2|TRBV7-2|-
TGTGCCAGCAGCGTGGACAGGGCCTATGGCTACACCTTC
CASSVDRAYGYTF
>TRBD2|TRBJ2-5|TRBV5-1|-
TGCGCCAGCAGCACTAGCGGGAAAGAGACCCAGTACTTC
CASSTSGKETQYF
>TRBD2|TRBJ2-7|TRBV9|-
TGTGCCAGCAGCGGAGCGGGAGCCTACCACGAGCAGTACTTC
CASSGAGAYHEQYF
>TRBD2|TRBJ2-7|TRBV13|-
TGTGCCAGCACATCTAGCGGGAGGAGCATCGAGCAGTACTTC
CASTSSGRSIEQYF
>TRBD1|TRBJ2-7|TRBV2|-
TGTGCCAGCAGCGACAGGGGGCGTTGGGGCGAGCAGTACTTC
CASSDRGRWGEQYF
>TRBD1|TRBJ2-1|TRBV19|-
TGTGCCAGTAGTATGGGAGACCGACCAAGACAGGGGGCTTACAATGAGCAGTTCTTC
CASSMGDRPRQGAYNEQFF
>TRBD1|TRBJ2-7|TRBV7-9|-
TGTGCCAGCAGGCGACAGGGTAATGGTTACGAGCAGTACTTC
CASRRQGNGYEQYF
>-|TRBJ1-2|TRBV10-1|-
TGCGCCAGCAGTGAGGGCACCGACTATGGCTACACCTTC
CASSEGTDYGYTF
>-|TRBJ2-7|TRBV9|-
TGTGCCAGCGCCGTAGGCGGGACGTACTCCTACGAGCAGTACTTC
CASAVGGTYSYEQYF
>TRBD2|TRBJ2-3|TRBV9|few
TGTGCCAGCAGCGCGTGGGGGGGAACAGATACGCAGTATTTT
CASSAWGGTDTQYF
>-|TRBJ2-4|TRBV7-2|-
TGTGCCAGCAGCTCCCCCACAGTAGCCAAAAACATTCAGTACTTC
CASSSPTVAKNIQYF
>-|TRBJ1-1|TRBV12-3/TRBV12-4|-
TGTGCCAGCAGTTCCCGCGGGCCTGAAGCTTTCTTT
CASSSRGPEAFF
>TRBD1|TRBJ2-7|TRBV11-2|-
TGTGCCAGCAGCCCGCGGCGGGACAGGGGCTACGAGCAGTACTTC
CASSPRRDRGYEQYF
>-|TRBJ2-7|TRBV6-2/TRBV6-3|few
TGTGCCAGCAGCCCGGGCGGGGAGCAGTACTTC
CASSPGGEQYF
>TRBD1|TRBJ2-5|TRBV7-8|-
TGTGCCAGCAGACCTCCAGGGGGCGTGGAGACCCAGTACTTC
CASRPPGGVETQYF
>TRBD1|TRBJ1-1|TRBV9|once
TGTGCCAGCAGCGTAGAGCAGGGGGCGAAAGCTTTCTTT
CASSVEQGAKAFF
>-|TRBJ1-5|TRBV12-3/TRBV12-4|few
TGTGCCAGCAGTTTAGCGTTCGGGCAGCCCCAGCATTTT
CASSLAFGQPQHF
>TRBD1|TRBJ2-2|TRBV5-1|-
TGCGCCAGCAGCTCACAGGGGGACATCGGGGAGCTGTTTTTT
CASSSQGDIGELFF
>-|TRBJ1-5|TRBV19|-
TGTGCCAGTAGTATAGATCTATTAAGGACAGCGAGCAATCAGCCCCAGCATTTT
CASSIDLLRTASNQPQHF
>TRBD1|TRBJ1-1|TRBV7-3|-
TGTGCCAGCAGGTTGACAGGGGTCTTTGAAGCTTTCTTT
CASRLTGVFEAFF
>TRBD2|TRBJ2-2|TRBV6-4|-
TGTGCCAGCAGTCGCGGGGGATCGAACACCGGGGAGCTGTTTTTT
CASSRGGSNTGELFF
>-|TRBJ2-3|TRBV7-2|once
TGTGCCAGCCGAGGTGGGAGCTCCGTGGGTACGCAGTATTTT
CASRGGSSVGTQYF
>TRBD1|TRBJ1-1|TRBV7-9|-
TGTGCCAGCAGTCCCCCGGGACAGGTGAACACTGAAGCTTTCTTT
CASSPPGQVNTEAFF
>-|TRBJ2-1|TRBV2|-
TGTGCCAGCACCCTCGGAACGGGTGAGCAGTTCTTC
CASTLGTGEQFF
>TRBD1|TRBJ2-7|TRBV12-3/TRBV12-4|-
TGTGCCAGCGGACAGGTGTACGAGCAGTACTTC
CASGQVYEQYF
>TRBD2|TRBJ2-5|TRBV2|-
TGTGCCAGCACCAAGAGTTCTAGCGGGACGGAGACCCAGTACTTC
CASTKSSSGTETQYF
>TRBD1|TRBJ2-7|TRBV7-2|-
TGTGCCAGCAGCTTCGGACAGGGGTTTGTGTACTTC
CASSFGQGFVYF
>TRBD2|TRBJ2-1|TRBV7-6|-
TGTGCCAGCAGCTTAGTGGCGGGGGGGCAGTACAATGAGCAGTTCTTC
CASSLVAGGQYNEQFF
>TRBD2|TRBJ2-1|TRBV29-1|-
TGCAGCGTTACGGGACTAGCGGTTAATGAGCAGTTCTTC
CSVTGLAVNEQFF
>TRBD1|TRBJ1-6|TRBV10-3|once
TGTGCCATCAGTAAAGGACAGGGGAGAGACCTGAATTCACCCCTCCACTTT
CAISKGQGRDLNSPLHF
>TRBD2|TRBJ2-3|TRBV2|-
TGTGCCAGCAGACCTAAAGGGGACTATTCCACAGATACGCAGTATTTT
CASRPKGDYSTDTQYF
>-|TRBJ1-4|TRBV30|-
TGTGCCTGGAGTCCGGCCCAGGGTAAACTGTTTTTT
CAWSPAQGKLFF
>-|TRBJ2-5|TRBV10-3|-
TGTGCCATCAGTGAGCCGACAGGCCCTGGAAGAGAGACCCAGTACTTC
CAISEPTGPGRETQYF
>TRBD2|TRBJ2-1|TRBV6-6|-
TGTGCCAGCTGGCGGGAGGGCCTAGGTGAGCAGTTCTTC
CASWREGLGEQFF
>TRBD2|TRBJ2-1|TRBV7-8|-
TGTGCCAGCAGCTCGGGACTAGCGGGAGGGGATGAGCAGTTCTTC
CASSSGLAGGDEQFF
>-|TRBJ2-1|TRBV5-4|-
TGTGCCGGAGGAGGCCACTCCTACAATGAGCAGTTCTTC
CAGGGHSYNEQFF
>-|TRBJ1-1|TRBV6-5|once
TGTGCCAGCAGTTACATAGGGGGGGGTGAAGCTTTCTTT
CASSYIGGGEAFF
>-|TRBJ1-5|TRBV2|-
TGTGCCAGCAGCCGTTCAGGGCGAAATCAGCCCCAGCATTTT
CASSRSGRNQPQHF
>TRBD1|TRBJ1-4|TRBV6-1|-
TGTGCCAGCAGTGAGGGGACAGGGGTCTTGACTAATGAAAAACTGTTTTTT
CASSEGTGVLTNEKLFF
>-|TRBJ2-1|TRBV7-2|few
TGTGCCAGCAGCCTATACCGGGACACCTCCTACAATGAGCAGTTCTTC
CASSLYRDTSYNEQFF
>TRBD1|TRBJ1-3|TRBV6-5|-
TGTGCCAGCAGGGGGACAGGGACCTCTGGAAACACCATATATTTT
CASRGTGTSGNTIYF
>TRBD2|TRBJ2-4|TRBV13|-
TGTGCCAGCAGCTTACTAGCGGGAGATGGCATTCAGTACTTC
CASSLLAGDGIQYF
>-|TRBJ2-3|TRBV9|-
TGTGCCAGCAGCGTAGATGGGGCTAATATATATACGCAGTATTTT
CASSVDGANIYTQYF
>-|TRBJ2-7|TRBV5-4|-
TGTGCCAGCAGCTTGGACAAAGTCACCGAGCAGTACTTC
CASSLDKVTEQYF
>TRBD1|TRBJ1-2|TRBV4-1|once
TGCGCCAGCAGCTCTACCCCGGGACAGGACTATGGCTACACCTTC
CASSSTPGQDYGYTF
>-|TRBJ2-1|TRBV29-1|-
TGCAGCGTTGGGTTGGCATACGAGCAGTTCTTC
CSVGLAYEQFF
>-|TRBJ1-1|TRBV7-9|-
TGTGCCACAGGGCGAGAAACTGAAGCTTTCTTT
CATGRETEAFF
>TRBD2|TRBJ2-1|TRBV19|once
TGTGCCAGTAGCCTGCGCGGGAGGGCTGATGAGCAGTTCTTC
CASSLRGRADEQFF
>TRBD1|TRBJ1-2|TRBV6-5|-
TGTGCCAGCAGTTACTCGCGACAGGGGTTTTTGGGCTACACCTTC
CASSYSRQGFLGYTF
>TRBD2|TRBJ2-7|TRBV10-3|-
TGTGCCATCAGTGAGTTTCGGACTAGCGGGGGTAGGAGCTCCTACGAGCAGTACTTC
CAISEFRTSGGRSSYEQYF
>-|TRBJ2-1|TRBV2|-
TGTGCCAGCGAGGGGGGGAGGGCCACGGGAAATGAGCAGTTCTTC
CASEGGRATGNEQFF
>-|TRBJ2-6|TRBV18|-
TGTGCCAGCTTAGGGGCCTCTGGGGCCAACGTCCTGACTTTC
CASLGASGANVLTF
>-|TRBJ1-5|TRBV18|few
TGTGCCAGCTCACCGGGAGGACGCCCCAATCAGCCCCAGCATTTT
CASSPGGRPNQPQHF
>TRBD2|TRBJ2-1|TRBV5-4|-
TGTGCCAGCAGCTTTCCGGGACTAGCGGGGGTCAATGAGCAGTTCTTC
CASSFPGLAGVNEQFF